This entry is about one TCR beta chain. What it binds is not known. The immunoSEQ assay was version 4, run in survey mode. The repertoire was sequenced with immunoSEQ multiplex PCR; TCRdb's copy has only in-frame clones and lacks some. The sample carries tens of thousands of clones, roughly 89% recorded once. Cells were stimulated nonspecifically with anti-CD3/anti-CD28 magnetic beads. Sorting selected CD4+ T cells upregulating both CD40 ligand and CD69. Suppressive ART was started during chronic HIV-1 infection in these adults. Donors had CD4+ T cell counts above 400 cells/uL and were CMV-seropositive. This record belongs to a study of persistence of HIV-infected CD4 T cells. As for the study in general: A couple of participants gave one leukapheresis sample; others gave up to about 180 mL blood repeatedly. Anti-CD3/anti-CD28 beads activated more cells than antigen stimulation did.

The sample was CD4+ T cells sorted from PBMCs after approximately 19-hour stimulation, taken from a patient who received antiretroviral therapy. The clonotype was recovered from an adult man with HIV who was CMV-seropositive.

In DNA form, the CDR3 reads TGCGCCAGCAGCCAAGAGAGGGATTACGGCGGGGTATCCTACGAGCAGTACTTC. Its protein is CASSQERDYGGVSYEQYF. V usage is TRBV4-3 and J usage is TRBJ2-7, with D perhaps matching TRBD2 (6 bases). This CDR3 comprises 18 residues. Per germline, CDR1 LGHNA and CDR2 YSLEER. The ends were cut back, 0 bases at V and 1 base at J, with 19 bases in the middle.